This TCR beta chain was identified during a study of OX40 agonist ivuxolimab in advanced cancers. Libraries were prepared by immunoSEQ multiplex PCR; TCRdb keeps only in-frame clonotypes and omits some of them. The table shows around 31,000 clones, with 85% to 95% occurring only once. In germline, CDR1 is ENHRY, CDR2 SYGVKD. This CDR3 has 18 amino acids. V was pared by 5 bases and J by 0 bases, with 6 bases of the junction left unmatched. Points on this clone: Its antigen is unidentified.

Findings of the study overall: Dosing at 0.1 to 3.0 mg/kg was accompanied by clonal expansion of CD4+ and CD8+ blood T cells by week 6.

The sequence was obtained from an adult with an advanced solid tumor such as melanoma, head and neck, liver or kidney cancer. The sample consisted of CD4+ or CD8+ T cells sorted from blood, taken in a trial of the OX40 agonist ivuxolimab. The chain couples TRBV10-3 to TRBJ2-2; 13 bases align to TRBD2. The CDR3 DNA follows: TGTGCCATCAGTTTTTCCGGGACTAGCGGGGCGAACACCGGGGAGCTGTTTTTT. This encodes CAISFSGTSGANTGELFF.